This is a list of T cell receptor beta chains from one sample in a study of blood T cell repertoires in COVID-19. Measured with immunoSEQ multiplex PCR; TCRdb has only the in-frame clones, and not every one. The table has under 250,000 clones, about 85% seen once. What was sequenced was peripheral blood. These receptors originate from a man aged 35 to 55 with acute or convalescent COVID-19. CDR3s include the opening cysteine and the closing phenylalanine or tryptophan. D genes are given only for firm matches. Clone size is not always given. Where it is, it says once, few, many or a class for expanded clones.

D gene	V gene	clone size	J gene	CDR3 protein
TRBD1	TRBV5-1	.	TRBJ2-2	CASSFGQGSTGELFF
.	TRBV6-4	.	TRBJ1-1	CASSVGEGTEAFF
.	TRBV27	.	TRBJ2-3	CASSLAGSWPDTQYF
TRBD1	TRBV19	.	TRBJ1-5	CASSIEQGNQPQHF
TRBD1	TRBV6-5	.	TRBJ1-1	CASRDRGTMNTEAFF
TRBD1	TRBV11-2	.	TRBJ1-2	CASSLRLRTGGLINYGYTF
.	TRBV11-2	.	TRBJ2-3	CASSPLTTGILGDTQYF
TRBD1	TRBV28	.	TRBJ1-4	CASSSVDRGANEKLFF
.	TRBV18	.	TRBJ1-1	CASSPGATRRNTEAFF
.	TRBV5-1	.	TRBJ1-1	CASRVITGGNTEAFF
TRBD1	TRBV19	.	TRBJ2-2	CASSGQGNTGELFF
.	TRBV2	.	TRBJ1-3	CASSEFGVAGNTIYF
TRBD2	TRBV6-5	.	TRBJ2-3	CASSYRSGGDTQYF
.	TRBV6-2/TRBV6-3	.	TRBJ2-7	CASSYSIRGARTYEQYF
.	TRBV5-1	.	TRBJ1-1	CASSLEGIQGLTEAFF
TRBD2	TRBV11-2	.	TRBJ2-3	CASSLGGGSTDTQYF
TRBD1	TRBV2	.	TRBJ2-2	CASTIQGTLNTGELFF
TRBD1	TRBV5-4	.	TRBJ2-7	CASSSRTGPAYEQYF
TRBD1	TRBV9	.	TRBJ2-1	CASGQGMPYNEQFF
.	TRBV2	.	TRBJ1-1	CASSERPDTEAFF
.	TRBV9	.	TRBJ1-5	CASSVGPIQSNQPQHF
.	TRBV7-9	.	TRBJ1-2	CASSSSTGPLNRYTF
TRBD1	TRBV19	.	TRBJ2-7	CASSISGQVYEQYF
.	TRBV18	.	TRBJ2-3	CASSPLAEVGDTQYF
.	TRBV10-1	.	TRBJ2-1	CASSEGGANNEQFF
TRBD1	TRBV6-2/TRBV6-3	.	TRBJ1-2	CASSYSRALGQVPYGSYGYTF
.	TRBV5-4	.	TRBJ2-7	CASSAGKGDYEQYF
TRBD1	TRBV4-1	.	TRBJ1-1	CASSQGSSGGTEAFF
.	TRBV21-1	.	TRBJ2-7	CASRLKYKHSYEQYF
.	TRBV7-9	.	TRBJ2-4	CASSLDGQGVKNIQYF
.	TRBV11-2	.	TRBJ2-7	CASSFYNEQYF
TRBD2	TRBV27	.	TRBJ2-2	CASSLAGTYTGELFF
TRBD2	TRBV4-2	.	TRBJ2-3	CASSLPGLAGRDTQYF
.	TRBV5-1	.	TRBJ2-3	CASSRPPREDTQYF
TRBD1	TRBV15	.	TRBJ2-3	CATSKPGQGGTDTQYF
TRBD2	TRBV5-4	.	TRBJ2-7	CASSLGTSGRIGYEQYF
TRBD2	TRBV27	.	TRBJ2-1	CASSGLASYNEQFF
.	TRBV28	.	TRBJ1-4	CASRTDNEKLFF
.	TRBV5-4	.	TRBJ1-3	CASSLDQGNTIYF
.	TRBV29-1	.	TRBJ1-2	CSVAPGYGYTF
.	TRBV7-9	.	TRBJ2-6	CASSLAGTSGANVLTF
.	TRBV18	.	TRBJ1-5	CASSQGSDQPQHF
TRBD2	TRBV19	.	TRBJ2-3	CASSMVAGVGTDTQYF
.	TRBV6-2/TRBV6-3	.	TRBJ2-5	CASSYFGGQETQYF
TRBD1	TRBV2	once	TRBJ1-5	CASNTIRGQGGNQPQHF
.	TRBV14	.	TRBJ1-2	CASSQAVNYGYTF
TRBD1	TRBV10-3	.	TRBJ1-2	CASAPGTGYGYTF
.	TRBV19	.	TRBJ2-1	CASSMLLGLEFNEQFF
TRBD2	TRBV5-1	.	TRBJ2-3	CASILGLAGTDTQYF
.	TRBV21-1	.	TRBJ1-3	CASSSHDTGKAGNTIYF
.	TRBV27	.	TRBJ2-1	CASSFGFRGSYNEQFF
.	TRBV27	.	TRBJ2-7	CASSLSQASSYEQYF
.	TRBV19	.	TRBJ2-1	CASSPRAGPYNEQFF